A single T cell receptor (beta chain) is shown here with its context. The data belong to a study of technical replicates of blood from several donors. The data were produced by immunoSEQ multiplex PCR, yet TCRdb's version contains in-frame clones alone and is incomplete. The table has under 75,000 clones, 94% seen once. The V gene's germline CDR1 is SGHAT and CDR2 FQNNGV. The CDR3 length is 15 residues. V dropped 4 bases and J dropped 0 bases, with 13 bases sitting between them. The chain recombines TRBV11-2 with TRBJ2-7; D might be TRBD1 (5 bases). This sequence was found in a human donor in good health. The material sequenced was T cells isolated from PBMCs. The CDR3: CASSYRQHLSYEQYF. CDR3 in DNA: TGTGCCAGCAGCTATCGACAGCACCTCTCCTACGAGCAGTACTTC.